These T cell receptor beta chains were read from a single sample in a study of graft-versus-host responses after intestinal transplantation. Generated by immunoSEQ multiplex PCR, the TCRdb table keeps only in-frame clones and is missing some. The sample carries about 10,000 clones, roughly 30% recorded once. This material consisted of alloreactive CD4+ T cells from a mixed lymphocyte reaction culture, taken before transplantation. The receptors were sampled from a human patient who was an organ donor for intestinal transplantation. The conserved cysteine and the conserved F or W are not part of the CDR3 here. Clone size is stated in some rows and not others, as once, few, many or a class when expanded.

CDR3 protein | V gene | clone size | J gene
ASSFERGKANEKLF | TRBV7-8 | medium-sized | TRBJ1-4
ASRPHPDSKGYT | TRBV27 | few | TRBJ1-2
ASSLLAGGYEQY | TRBV7-9 | few | TRBJ2-7
ASSLLGGAPYEQY | TRBV7-9 | - | TRBJ2-7
ASSVNPSGNQPQH | TRBV9 | few | TRBJ1-5
ASSFGLAGTDTQY | TRBV11-3 | - | TRBJ2-3
ASSHRVSTDTQY | TRBV6-5 | few | TRBJ2-3
AISRGALLDTQY | TRBV10-3 | - | TRBJ2-3
ASSEVGGAGYT | TRBV6-5 | few | TRBJ1-2
ASGGTVNTGELF | TRBV7-6 | - | TRBJ2-2
ASSLPPTGEAF | TRBV28 | medium-sized | TRBJ1-1
ASSPRTATSNTGELF | TRBV18 | medium-sized | TRBJ2-2
ASSEGQVFYEQY | TRBV6-6 | - | TRBJ2-7
ASSQLWRGSGELF | TRBV18 | - | TRBJ2-2
ASSQGRKGHLQY | TRBV4-1 | once | TRBJ2-5
ASSMMGQQETQY | TRBV19 | - | TRBJ2-5
ASSGRAYEKLF | TRBV2 | medium-sized | TRBJ1-4
ASSPGQVVAEAF | TRBV5-8 | few | TRBJ1-1
ASSQAARRGDSTDTQY | TRBV4-1 | - | TRBJ2-3
ASSRTGGSYNEQF | TRBV19 | - | TRBJ2-1
ASTPDRREQY | TRBV6-5 | - | TRBJ2-7
ASTKQGYSIEPQH | TRBV7-2 | few | TRBJ1-5
ASGSYRGTAIAPDTQY | TRBV12-5 | few | TRBJ2-3
ASSFRPGELYEQY | TRBV5-1 | once | TRBJ2-7
ASSRTIQETQY | TRBV11-2 | - | TRBJ2-5
ASSMSQGSAYNEQF | TRBV19 | - | TRBJ2-1
ATKRTGDSGNTIY | TRBV15 | - | TRBJ1-3
ASSYRGFDT | TRBV6-6 | few | TRBJ1-2
ASSSGGLGVGNTIY | TRBV5-5 | - | TRBJ1-3
ASSEHQGAAYERY | TRBV28 | - | TRBJ2-7
ASSLSFSGNSNQPQH | TRBV28 | few | TRBJ1-5
ASSLVEVATNEKLF | TRBV7-9 | medium-sized | TRBJ1-4
ASSYPARTAEAF | TRBV6-6 | few | TRBJ1-1
ASSYSGGQGRNTIY | TRBV6-6 | medium-sized | TRBJ1-3
ASSFGGGGNSPLH | TRBV5-4 | medium-sized | TRBJ1-6
ASSPRGQAANSPLH | TRBV18 | - | TRBJ1-6
ASSGRGQLARLATQY | TRBV7-2 | few | TRBJ2-5
ASGLAGGSGANVLT | TRBV12-5 | - | TRBJ2-6
ASSYGGSSYNEQF | TRBV5-4 | - | TRBJ2-1
ASSFRTVENTEAF | TRBV7-9 | - | TRBJ1-1
ASSLGSRTGGETQY | TRBV5-4 | - | TRBJ2-5
ATRDRVVNEQF | TRBV10-3 | - | TRBJ2-1
ASSQGGTGGADTQY | TRBV5-4 | few | TRBJ2-3
AKPTSGGAQETQY | TRBV25-1 | once | TRBJ2-5
ASSLDSYGYT | TRBV28 | - | TRBJ1-2
ASSDRDRGFQY | TRBV9 | few | TRBJ2-5
ASSPAGASTDTQY | TRBV5-1 | few | TRBJ2-3
ASSRTGDSGNTIY | TRBV4-3 | - | TRBJ1-3
ASSYSQGAYGYT | TRBV6-5 | few | TRBJ1-2
ASRQNSGVRSEAF | TRBV6-4 | - | TRBJ1-1
SAETVATQY | TRBV20-1 | - | TRBJ2-3
ASSQDSIMNTEAF | TRBV4-1 | - | TRBJ1-1